This T cell receptor (beta chain) was identified in a study of CD8+ T cells in alopecia areata. The CDR3 length is 13 residues. Germline CDR1 SGDLS, CDR2 YYNGEE. V lost 4 bases and J 1 base, leaving 8 bases between the germline ends. Study results and limitations: Clonality exceeded that of normal scalp in lesional scalp, most notably in alopecia totalis/universalis.

A word on this clone: Its antigen is unidentified.

cDNA reverse transcribed from extracted RNA served as the sequencing template. The protocol was immunoSEQ multiplex PCR, while the TCRdb copy is restricted to in-frame clones and leaves out a portion. The table lists around 98,000 clones, around two fifths of them singletons. The chain uses TRBV9 and TRBJ1-1; D unresolved. The material sequenced was CD4+ T cells sorted from blood. The clonotype originates from a human donor with alopecia areata. CDR3 DNA: TGTGCCAGCAGCCCACGCAGGAACACTGAAGCTTTCTTT. This sequence encodes CASSPRRNTEAFF.